Below are 15 T cell receptor beta chains sequenced from a single sample in a study of T cell responses to AZD1222 COVID-19 vaccine. TCRdb's table, derived via immunoSEQ multiplex PCR, lists solely in-frame clones and lacks some. This table has 60,000 to 65,000 clones, 84% appearing once. The sample was peripheral blood, taken on day 0 of AZD1222 vaccination. These receptor sequences come from an adult in good health.

This sequence joins TRBV4-2 and TRBJ1-6; TRBD1 might be the D (6 bases). CDR1 is LGHNA and CDR2 is YNFKEQ in the germline V gene. V lost 5 bases and J 1 base, leaving 21 bases between the germline ends. This CDR3 has 19 amino acids. The CDR3 loop reads CASSGREQGRRSYNSPLHF. The CDR3, as DNA: TGTGCCAGCAGCGGAAGAGAACAGGGAAGGAGATCCTATAATTCACCCCTCCACTTT.

The chain carries TRBV11-3 and TRBJ2-5, with 11 bases that match TRBD2. The V gene's germline CDR1 is SGHNT and CDR2 YENEEA. The CDR3 totals 17 residues. Unmatched junction bases numbered 10, after V lost 5 bases and J lost 2 bases. Here the CDR3 DNA reads TGTGCCAGCAGCGAGGGGTTAGGGACTAGCGGACAAGAGACCCAGTACTTC. It codes for CASSEGLGTSGQETQYF.

This chain connects TRBV4-1 to TRBJ2-2; 7 nucleotides line up with TRBD1. Germline values: CDR1 MGHRA, CDR2 YSYEKL. The CDR3 totals 15 residues. J gave up 6 bases and V 2 bases, and 6 bases lay outside the gene matches. The CDR3 loop reads CASSQPGTASGELFF. DNA of the CDR3: TGCGCCAGCAGCCAACCCGGGACAGCATCCGGGGAGCTGTTTTTT.

The chain carries TRBV27 and TRBJ1-2; D is unclear. V lost 1 base to trimming and J lost 10 bases, with 13 bases between them. The CDR3 is 13 amino acids. The germline V gene has CDR1 MNHEY and CDR2 SMNVEV (reference sequence). In nucleotides, the CDR3 is TGTGCCAGCAGTTTATATGGAGGGAAAGCCTACACCTTC. Its translation is CASSLYGGKAYTF.

This chain uses TRBV6-4 with TRBJ2-3; 8 nucleotides agree with TRBD2. The CDR3 has 14 amino acids. Per the germline V gene, CDR1 is MRHNA and CDR2 is SNTAGT. The J segment lost 4 bases and the V segment lost 2 bases, leaving 2 bases of the junction unmatched. For the CDR3, the DNA is TGTGCCAGCAGTGACACAGCGGGGGCAGATACGCAGTATTTT. Amino acid sequence: CASSDTAGADTQYF.

This rearrangement joins TRBV7-9 to TRBJ2-7, with D tentatively TRBD2 (5 bases). Trimming removed 8 bases from V and 2 bases from J, with 7 bases in between. The CDR3 has 11 residues. Germline V gene data show CDR1 as SEHNR and CDR2 as FQNEAQ (reference sequence). The CDR3: CASGEPYEQYF. Written as DNA, the CDR3 is TGTGCCAGCGGGGAGCCCTACGAGCAGTACTTC.

The chain carries TRBV2 and TRBJ2-5; D is perhaps TRBD1 (6 bases). V was pared by 7 bases and J by 3 bases, with 15 bases between. The CDR3 spans 14 residues. Germline CDR1 reads SNHLY; CDR2 reads FYNNEI. The DNA of the CDR3 is TGTGCCAGCACCCGAGGGGGTCAAAAAGAGACCCAGTACTTC. This gives the protein CASTRGGQKETQYF.

V and J are TRBV10-1 and TRBJ1-5; D ambiguous. V lost 0 bases, J lost 2 bases, and 8 bases lay in between. This CDR3 has 15 residues. CDR1 is WNHNN, CDR2 SYGVQD, per germline (reference sequence). The CDR3 DNA reads TGCGCCAGCAGTGAGTCGATAGATGGCAATCAGCCCCAGCATTTT. It specifies CASSESIDGNQPQHF.

This sequence joins TRBV30 and TRBJ2-7, with TRBD1 matching over 10 bases. There are 14 residues in the CDR3. Germline values: CDR1 GTSNPN, CDR2 SVGIG (reference sequence). The V and J ends lost 1 base and 4 bases, in that order; junction bases with no gene match: 4. CDR3 loop: CAWSEGTGAYEQYF. The CDR3 bases are TGTGCCTGGAGTGAAGGGACAGGGGCTTACGAGCAGTACTTC.

This clone was observed once. V gene TRBV4-2 combines with J gene TRBJ2-2; D may be TRBD1 or TRBD2 (5 bases each). CDR1 is LGHNA and CDR2 is YNFKEQ in the germline V gene. This CDR3 has 17 amino acids. The V end lost 2 bases, the J end lost 2 bases, and 15 bases lay between the germline ends. The CDR3 bases are TGTGCCAGCAGCCAATATATCGGGACGATAAACACCGGGGAGCTGTTTTTT. This gives the protein CASSQYIGTINTGELFF.

The chain couples TRBV20-1 to TRBJ2-5; 7 bases are shared with TRBD1. This CDR3 comprises 11 residues. The V gene's germline CDR1 is DFQATT and CDR2 SNEGSKA (reference sequence). V trimming: 8 bases; J trimming: 1 base; junction bases outside the gene matches: 1. As DNA, the CDR3 is TGCAGTCCAGGGGGCCAAGAGACCCAGTACTTC. Residues: CSPGGQETQYF.

This clone has a handful of counts. The chain combines TRBV9 with TRBJ1-6; D is ambiguous. The CDR3 is 14 amino acids. Germline loops: CDR1 SGDLS, CDR2 YYNGEE. V lost 0 bases to trimming and J lost 7 bases, with 8 bases between them. The CDR3 DNA follows: TGTGCCAGCAGCGTAGTCGGGGAGAATTCACCCCTCCACTTT. This codes for CASSVVGENSPLHF.

This clone was seen once. The chain is built from TRBV19 and TRBJ2-1; 9 positions agree with TRBD2. Per germline, CDR1 LNHDA and CDR2 SQIVND (reference sequence). V was clipped by 3 bases and J by 5 bases; unmatched bases: 11. This CDR3 comprises 17 residues. CDR3 DNA: TGTGCCAGTAGTATGTCAGCTAGCGGGGCTGTCAACAATGAGCAGTTCTTC. This gives the protein CASSMSASGAVNNEQFF.

Details on this clone: Its ends do not fully match the called genes, so a read error is possible. The rearrangement links TRBV28 to TRBJ2-5, with 8 bases matching TRBD1. The CDR3 is 12 amino acids. Germline CDR1 MDHEN, CDR2 SYDVKM. CDR3 protein: CASSLGLTGVDF. In DNA form, the CDR3 reads TGTGCCAGCAGTTTAGGGCTGACAGGGGTCGACTTC.

This CDR3 is CATTAGIGSYEQYF. In nucleotides, the CDR3 is TGTGCCACCACGGCGGGTATAGGCTCCTACGAGCAGTACTTC. The chain couples TRBV19 to TRBJ2-7; weak D call: TRBD2 (5 bases). Per germline, CDR1 LNHDA and CDR2 SQIVND (reference sequence). Trimming took off 10 bases at V and 0 bases at J, with 16 bases between the two ends. The CDR3 contains 14 residues.